This entry is about one T cell receptor beta chain. Its cognate antigen is unknown. The record originates from a study of shared clonotypes between healthy human individuals. Study in general: The cohort comprised a couple of women and a few men. Their ages spanned 18 to 49 years. Study results and limitations: Although depth was large, rarefaction showed that sequencing of the sorted subsets was incomplete.

This table comes from immunoSEQ multiplex PCR, and its TCRdb copy is limited to in-frame clones, with some not included. The sample gives over a million clones, roughly 96% of which show up once; roughly 1.2% is in the top ten. Germline CDR1 and CDR2: MNHNY and SVGAGI (reference sequence). There are 15 residues in the CDR3. V was shortened by 0 bases and J by 7 bases, with 13 bases between the two germline ends. This receptor was identified in a man aged 25 to 40 in good health. The rearrangement links TRBV6-6 to TRBJ2-1; TRBD2 might be the D (6 bases). Sequencing was performed on naive CD4+ T cells sorted from blood. The subset denotes: CD45RA+ positively selected. As DNA, the CDR3 is TGTGCCAGCAGTTACTCGCGGGACCACAGGAATGAGCAGTTCTTC. This sequence encodes CASSYSRDHRNEQFF.